These T cell receptor beta chains were read from a single sample in a study of shared clonotypes between healthy human individuals. Sequencing was performed with immunoSEQ multiplex PCR; in TCRdb, only in-frame clones are kept and a portion is missing. The sample has about 1.1 million clones, 70% to 85% seen once. Sequencing input: memory CD4+ T cells from PBMCs. All receptors derive from a man aged 18-30 years in good health. Some clones in this sample may be carry-over from other donors' samples. CDR3s include the opening cysteine and the closing phenylalanine or tryptophan. A D gene is named only where the DNA matches it firmly. Some rows mark clone size as missing; the rest say once, few, many or name a class of expanded clone.

>NA|14|TRBD1|TRBV7-9|TRBJ1-4
CANSLGQGGEKLFF
TGTGCCAACAGCTTGGGACAGGGTGGTGAAAAACTGTTTTTT
>once|16|NA|TRBV28|TRBJ1-2
CASSPPGEYTNYGYTF
TGTGCCAGCAGTCCCCCAGGCGAGTACACTAACTATGGCTACACCTTC
>NA|16|TRBD1|TRBV4-1|TRBJ2-7
CASSHPDRGSSYEQYF
TGCGCCAGCAGCCACCCCGACAGGGGTTCCTCCTACGAGCAGTACTTC
>NA|12|TRBD1|TRBV28|TRBJ1-1
CASSSNRQGAFF
TGTGCCAGCAGTTCCAACCGACAGGGGGCTTTCTTT
>NA|15|NA|TRBV4-1|TRBJ2-7
CASSQAPGLRVEQYF
TGCGCCAGCAGCCAAGCCCCGGGACTCCGGGTGGAGCAGTACTTC
>NA|16|TRBD2|TRBV4-2|TRBJ2-3
CASSQNLAGGTDTQYF
TGTGCCAGCAGCCAAAATCTAGCGGGAGGCACAGATACGCAGTATTTT
>few|13|NA|TRBV28|TRBJ1-1
CASSPRQNTEAFF
TGTGCCAGCAGTCCGCGTCAGAACACTGAAGCTTTCTTT
>NA|14|NA|TRBV5-1|TRBJ1-2
CASSLGTAYYGYTF
TGCGCCAGCAGCTTGGGGACAGCGTACTATGGCTACACCTTC
>few|20|TRBD2|TRBV28|TRBJ2-7
CASSLFNLGLAGREEYEQYF
TGTGCCAGCAGTTTATTTAATTTGGGGCTAGCGGGAAGGGAGGAGTACGAGCAGTACTTC
>NA|14|TRBD1|TRBV6-6|TRBJ1-5
CASSYGTGAQPQHF
TGTGCCAGCAGTTACGGGACAGGGGCCCAGCCCCAGCATTTT
>NA|14|TRBD1|TRBV29-1|TRBJ2-7
CSVVRDRVGYEQYF
TGCAGCGTGGTCCGGGACAGGGTTGGCTACGAGCAGTACTTC
>few|15|NA|TRBV18|TRBJ1-1
CASSPGLVANTEAFF
TGTGCCAGCTCACCGGGGCTGGTGGCGAACACTGAAGCTTTCTTT
>once|16|NA|TRBV18|TRBJ2-3
CASSPPTGQSTDTQYF
TGTGCCAGCTCACCGCCCACCGGACAGAGCACAGATACGCAGTATTTT
>once|12|NA|TRBV6-5|TRBJ1-2
CASRGDSYGYTF
TGTGCCAGCAGAGGTGACAGTTATGGCTACACCTTC
>NA|13|NA|TRBV7-2|TRBJ2-5
CASSFGREETQYF
TGTGCCAGCAGCTTCGGGAGAGAAGAGACCCAGTACTTC
>NA|15|TRBD1|TRBV5-1|TRBJ1-1
CASSLAGQGITEAFF
TGCGCCAGCAGCTTGGCCGGACAGGGGATAACTGAAGCTTTCTTT
>few|16|NA|TRBV7-8|TRBJ1-5
CASSLGVGVEGQPQHF
TGTGCCAGCAGCTTGGGTGTGGGGGTGGAAGGTCAGCCCCAGCATTTT
>NA|14|NA|TRBV5-1|TRBJ2-1
CASSLATTPNEQFF
TGCGCCAGCAGCTTGGCCACGACCCCCAATGAGCAGTTCTTC
>once|16|NA|TRBV4-3|TRBJ2-5
CASSQLDWTFIGTQYF
TGCGCCAGCAGCCAGCTCGATTGGACCTTCATAGGGACCCAGTACTTC
>NA|13|NA|TRBV30|TRBJ1-1
CAWGTGENTEAFF
TGTGCCTGGGGGACCGGGGAGAACACTGAAGCTTTCTTT
>NA|14|TRBD1|TRBV4-1|TRBJ2-1
CASAGTASYNEQFF
TGCGCCAGCGCCGGGACAGCCTCCTACAATGAGCAGTTCTTC
>NA|12|TRBD2|TRBV7-2|TRBJ2-7
CASSSLAGEQYF
TGTGCCAGCAGCTCGTTAGCGGGAGAGCAGTACTTC
>NA|15|NA|TRBV5-8|TRBJ2-3
CASSFTQGGTDTQYF
TGTGCCAGCAGCTTCACGCAAGGGGGCACAGATACGCAGTATTTT
>few|15|TRBD1|TRBV6-5|TRBJ1-5
CASRRDGTVDQPQHF
TGTGCCAGCAGGCGAGACGGGACAGTGGATCAGCCCCAGCATTTT
>many|13|NA|TRBV27|TRBJ2-7
CAGLALRGYEQYF
TGTGCCGGGCTAGCCCTGAGGGGATACGAGCAGTACTTC
>once|13|NA|TRBV29-1|TRBJ2-5
CSASYVAGETQYF
TGCAGCGCCTCATACGTGGCAGGGGAGACCCAGTACTTC
>NA|12|NA|TRBV19|TRBJ2-4
CATQDGVNIQYF
TGTGCCACCCAGGACGGAGTAAACATTCAGTACTTC
>few|16|NA|TRBV9|TRBJ2-3
CASSVVVGGGTDTQYF
TGTGCCAGCAGCGTAGTTGTGGGAGGGGGTACAGATACGCAGTATTTT
>NA|13|NA|TRBV7-2|TRBJ2-5
CASSLGSGETQYF
TGTGCCAGCAGCTTAGGGTCAGGGGAGACCCAGTACTTC
>NA|15|TRBD2|TRBV5-1|TRBJ2-1
CASSQGLAGYNEQFF
TGCGCCAGCAGCCAGGGACTAGCGGGCTACAATGAGCAGTTCTTC
>once|14|NA|TRBV2|TRBJ2-1
CASSEASSDNEQFF
TGTGCCAGCAGTGAAGCCTCGTCGGATAATGAGCAGTTCTTC
>NA|14|NA|TRBV27|TRBJ1-1
CASRPGRGLTEAFF
TGTGCCAGCAGGCCAGGGAGAGGTTTGACTGAAGCTTTCTTT